This is a list of T cell receptor beta chains from one sample in a study of blood T cell repertoires in COVID-19. The data were produced by immunoSEQ multiplex PCR, yet TCRdb's version contains in-frame clones alone and is incomplete. The table records some 250,000 clones, more than 75% of them present only once. The sample was peripheral blood. The receptors were sampled from a woman aged 40 to 55 who had recovered from COVID-19. Each CDR3 is given with its conserved first and last residue. Each record gives: clone size, V gene, D gene, J gene, CDR3 protein, CDR3 DNA. A D gene is named only where the DNA matches it firmly. Clone size, where shown, is once, few, many, or a class for clones that have expanded.

NA	TRBV6-5	TRBD1	TRBJ2-3	CASSYLGTDTDTQYF	TGTGCCAGCAGTTACTTGGGGACAGACACAGATACGCAGTATTTT
NA	TRBV14	NA	TRBJ2-5	CASSQGARETQYF	TGTGCCAGCAGCCAGGGGGCACGTGAGACCCAGTACTTC
NA	TRBV6-2/TRBV6-3	TRBD1	TRBJ2-7	CASSPRGLGEQYF	TGTGCCAGCAGCCCCAGGGGGCTGGGCGAGCAGTACTTC
NA	TRBV6-2/TRBV6-3	NA	TRBJ2-7	CASSPGSYEQYF	TGTGCCAGCAGTCCCGGGTCGTACGAGCAGTACTTC
NA	TRBV7-9	NA	TRBJ1-5	CASSSGRASNQPQHF	TGTGCCAGCAGCTCGGGGAGGGCTAGCAATCAGCCCCAGCATTTT
NA	TRBV28	TRBD1	TRBJ1-5	CASSINRGRPQHF	TGTGCCAGCAGTATCAACAGGGGGCGGCCCCAGCATTTT
NA	TRBV19	TRBD2	TRBJ2-3	CASTGSGAHTDTQYF	TGTGCCAGTACGGGGAGCGGGGCCCACACAGATACGCAGTATTTT
NA	TRBV7-2	NA	TRBJ1-4	CASSLAAMPNEKLFF	TGTGCCAGCAGCTTAGCGGCCATGCCAAATGAAAAACTGTTTTTT
NA	TRBV14	NA	TRBJ2-7	CASSQALGNSYEQYF	TGTGCCAGCAGCCAGGCCCTCGGGAACTCCTACGAGCAGTACTTC
NA	TRBV11-2	TRBD1	TRBJ1-4	CASSGGTGKKLFF	TGTGCCAGCAGCGGGGGGACAGGGAAAAAACTGTTTTTT
once	TRBV5-6	NA	TRBJ1-4	CASSRRAGVRGNEKLFF	TGTGCCAGCAGCCGCCGGGCAGGGGTGAGAGGGAATGAAAAACTGTTTTTT
NA	TRBV6-5	NA	TRBJ1-2	CASSYSTGGDYGYTF	TGTGCCAGCAGTTACTCGACTGGGGGCGACTATGGCTACACCTTC
few	TRBV3-1/TRBV3-2	TRBD2	TRBJ2-7	CASSQGGTSGGRGEQYF	TGTGCCAGCAGCCAAGGTGGGACTAGCGGGGGCCGGGGGGAGCAGTACTTC
NA	TRBV9	NA	TRBJ2-3	CASSRSGFPTDTQYF	TGTGCCAGCAGCCGGTCGGGATTCCCCACAGATACGCAGTATTTT
once	TRBV5-4	TRBD1	TRBJ2-3	CASQGAGPKDTQYF	TGTGCCAGCCAGGGGGCAGGCCCCAAGGATACGCAGTATTTT
NA	TRBV7-2	TRBD2	TRBJ2-1	CASSYAGLADNEQFF	TGTGCCAGCAGCTACGCGGGACTAGCGGACAATGAGCAGTTCTTC
NA	TRBV29-1	NA	TRBJ1-1	CSVASQAKAFF	TGCAGCGTCGCAAGCCAGGCGAAAGCTTTCTTT
NA	TRBV7-7	NA	TRBJ2-7	CASSLGTSGSDEQYF	TGTGCTAGCAGCTTAGGGACTTCGGGTAGCGACGAGCAGTACTTC
NA	TRBV2	TRBD1	TRBJ2-1	CASSPGQGPYNEQFF	TGTGCCAGCAGCCCCGGACAGGGCCCTTACAATGAGCAGTTCTTC
NA	TRBV5-1	TRBD1	TRBJ1-6	CASSQGQGPPLHF	TGCGCCAGCAGCCAGGGACAGGGTCCACCCCTCCACTTT
NA	TRBV7-2	NA	TRBJ1-1	CASSLVQGNTEAFF	TGTGCCAGCAGCTTAGTTCAGGGGAACACTGAAGCTTTCTTT
NA	TRBV19	NA	TRBJ2-1	CASSISGNNEQFF	TGTGCCAGTAGTATTAGCGGAAACAATGAGCAGTTCTTC
NA	TRBV30	TRBD1	TRBJ1-5	CAWSSTGPLYSNQPQHF	TGTGCCTGGAGCTCGACAGGGCCCCTTTATAGCAATCAGCCCCAGCATTTT
NA	TRBV24-1	NA	TRBJ2-1	CATSRAAGLGNEQFF	TGTGCCACCAGTCGGGCGGCAGGGTTGGGCAATGAGCAGTTCTTC
NA	TRBV2	TRBD1	TRBJ1-6	CASSEWTGDNSPLHF	TGTGCCAGCAGTGAGTGGACAGGGGACAATTCACCCCTCCACTTT